Below, 28 T cell receptor beta chains from the same sample are listed, as sequenced in a study of prognosis after radiotherapy for stage I lung cancer. Genomic DNA yielded TCR beta CDR3, amplified by two-round multiplex PCR. First-round PCR, the initial amplification, used primers specific to each TRBV and TRBJ gene. TCRdb recomputed calls from the multiplex PCR reads with MiXCR, one row per CDR3 protein. The profile shows over 9,000 distinct CDR3 sequences, around 40% of them singletons. This specimen consisted of PBMCs, obtained before or after stereotactic body radiation therapy (not recorded which). The source of these receptors is a donor over 45 with non-small cell lung cancer.

For this clonotype: This likely reflects a read error, since a far larger clone is one base away. This chain links TRBV5-1 with TRBJ2-5; no clear D gene. Judging by the DNA end, TRBJ2-1 fits better; the J call may be wrong. The CDR3 length is 15 residues. CDR1 SGHRS and CDR2 YFSETQ come from the germline V gene. Written as DNA, the CDR3 is TGCGCCAGCAGCTTGGGACCGACTTGTGGCGATGAGCAGTTCTTC. It is translated as CASSLGPTCGDEQFF.

The V call is TRBV12-5, the J call TRBJ2-7, with 8 bases lining up with TRBD2. CDR3 length: 14 residues. The V segment lost 11 bases and the J segment 2 bases; nucleotides outside the gene matches: 11. Germline assignment: CDR1 LGHNT and CDR2 FRNRAP. CDR3 coding DNA: TGTGCTGGCGTCCCACCGGGAGGGCCCTACGAGCAGTACTTC. As protein: CAGVPPGGPYEQYF.

This clonotype qualifies as medium-sized. The chain has TRBV12-3 or TRBV12-4 and TRBJ2-1; possibly TRBD1 for D (5 bases). CDR3 length: 14 amino acids. The V end lost 5 bases, the J end lost 4 bases, and 12 bases lay between the germline ends. CDR3 DNA sequence: TGTGCCAGCAGTGCCCCCCGACAGTACAATGAGCAGTTCTTC. This codes for CASSAPRQYNEQFF.

V usage is TRBV9 and J usage is TRBJ1-2, with a possible D match to TRBD1 (5 bases). The length of the CDR3 is 15 residues. Germline V gene sequence: CDR1 SGDLS, CDR2 YYNGEE. Between the trimmed V and J ends, which lost 3 bases and 1 base, there was a span of 13 bases. The CDR3 nucleotides are TGTGCCAGCAGCGATGGGGGGACCCATAACTATGGCTACACCTTC. Translated: CASSDGGTHNYGYTF.

This clonotype was found many times. The V call is TRBV7-9, the J call TRBJ2-1; D gene ambiguous. The germline V gene has CDR1 SEHNR and CDR2 FQNEAQ (reference sequence). Trimming took 3 bases from V and 5 from J, leaving 5 bases between them. The CDR3 totals 12 residues. The CDR3 DNA reads TGTGCCAGCAGCTTTGGGGACAATGAGCAGTTCTTC. Protein: CASSFGDNEQFF.

This clonotype is medium-sized within its sample. This chain links TRBV11-2 with TRBJ2-1, with no clear D. The CDR3 consists of 15 residues. The germline gives CDR1 SGHAT, CDR2 FQNNGV. Trimming removed 1 base at V and 6 bases at J, with 13 bases between. The CDR3 here is CASSLVLGLGNEQFF. Here the CDR3 DNA reads TGTGCCAGCAGCTTAGTTCTTGGGCTTGGCAATGAGCAGTTCTTC.

This clonotype showed up many times. J is TRBJ2-7 and V is TRBV5-6; possibly TRBD1 for D (5 bases). The CDR3 runs 14 residues. Trimming removed 1 base at V and 3 bases at J, with 11 bases between. Germline CDR1 is SGHDT and CDR2 is YYEEEE. In DNA form, the CDR3 reads TGTGCCAGCAGCTTGTTGGACAACCTCTACGAGCAGTACGTC. This gives the protein CASSLLDNLYEQYV.

The chain carries TRBV20-1 and TRBJ2-2; no clear D. The germline V gene has CDR1 DFQATT and CDR2 SNEGSKA (reference sequence). This CDR3 spans 15 amino acids. Trimming cost V 3 bases and J 2 bases, with 13 bases left between them. In nucleotides, the CDR3 is TGCAGTGCTAGGAGGCTCCGATTTAACACCGGGGAGCTGTTTTTT. It translates to CSARRLRFNTGELFF.

Written as DNA, the CDR3 is TGTGCCAGCAGCTTTATTGCCTATGGCTACACCTTC. It is translated as CASSFIAYGYTF. The chain has TRBV7-9 and TRBJ1-2, with unresolved D. Germline CDR1 and CDR2: SEHNR and FQNEAQ (reference sequence). V was clipped by 3 bases and J by 4 bases, with 6 bases between them. This CDR3 has 12 residues.

This clonotype was counted many times. The J gene is TRBJ2-4, the V gene TRBV19, with 9 bases identical to TRBD1. The CDR3 loop spans 15 amino acids. With V trimmed by 6 bases and J by 2 bases, 5 bases remained unmatched. Germline V gives CDR1 LNHDA, CDR2 SQIVND (reference sequence). The DNA of the CDR3 is TGTGCCAGTAGCGGGACAGGGTACACCAAAAACATTCAGTACTTC. This codes for CASSGTGYTKNIQYF.

A few counts support this clonotype. This chain uses TRBV3-1 with TRBJ1-1; D is uncertain. The V end was cut by 1 base, the J end by 8 bases, with 14 bases between. Germline V gene lookup returns CDR1 LGHDT and CDR2 YNNKEL (reference sequence). The CDR3 loop spans 14 amino acids. The DNA of the CDR3 is TGTGCCAGCAGCCAAGCGGTAGTTCCCACGGAAGCTTTCTTT. It is translated as CASSQAVVPTEAFF.

Comments on this clonotype: A single base separates this from a much larger clone, so it may be a read error. The chain uses TRBV2 and TRBJ2-1, with a tentative D call TRBD2 (6 bases). The CDR3 extends over 15 amino acids. CDR1 is SNHLY, CDR2 FYNNEI, per germline. The CDR3 is CASCEELAPYNEQFF. The CDR3 DNA is TGTGCCAGCTGTGAAGAGCTAGCGCCTTACAATGAGCAGTTCTTC.

The chain uses TRBV7-3 and TRBJ2-1; D possibly corresponds to TRBD2 (5 bases). The CDR3 is made up of 17 amino acids. Germline V lookup: CDR1 SGHTA, CDR2 FQGTGA. Trimming took off 2 bases at V and 6 bases at J, with 20 bases between the two ends. The CDR3 nucleotides read TGTGCCAGCAGCTTAGACGGTAGCTGGGGAGCTGGCAATGAGCAGTTCTTC. It codes for CASSLDGSWGAGNEQFF. Filled out from reference TRBV7-3 and TRBJ2-1, the complete variable domain reads GAGVSQTPSNKVTEKGKYVELRCDPISGHTALYWYRQSLGQGPEFLIYFQGTGAADDSGLPNDRFFAVRPEGSVSTLKIQRTERGDSAVYLCASSLDGSWGAGNEQFFGPGTRLTVL.

This clonotype was counted many times. This sequence joins TRBV19 and TRBJ1-1; 8 positions match TRBD1. Trimming cost V 5 bases and J 3 bases; bases outside gene matches: 11. Germline V lookup: CDR1 LNHDA, CDR2 SQIVND (reference sequence). CDR3 length equals 16 residues. The chain's CDR3 is CASSPRQGNRDTEAFF. The CDR3 nucleotides read TGTGCCAGTAGTCCTCGACAGGGGAATCGGGACACTGAAGCTTTCTTT.

By sample share, this clonotype is medium-sized. This chain joins TRBV6-1 and TRBJ2-5, with 7 bases fitting TRBD1. The length of the CDR3 is 14 residues. CDR1 and CDR2 from the germline V gene are MNHNS and SASEGT. Trimming took 0 bases from V and 6 from J; bases not matched to a gene: 4. The CDR3 DNA reads TGTGCCAGCAGTGAAGCCCGACAGGGACAGACCCAGTACTTC. Its protein is CASSEARQGQTQYF.

There are many counts of this clonotype. In DNA form, the CDR3 reads TGCGCCAGCAGCCAGTTCCAGGGGATTACTAATGAAAAACTGTTTTTT. Its translation is CASSQFQGITNEKLFF. The chain uses TRBV4-1 and TRBJ1-4, with TRBD1 as a possible D gene (6 bases). The CDR3 runs 16 residues. Germline V gives CDR1 MGHRA, CDR2 YSYEKL. V shed 3 bases and J shed 2 bases, with 13 bases lying between them.

This clonotype was seen ten or more times. This rearrangement joins TRBV5-4 to TRBJ2-7; 10 bases map to TRBD1. The CDR3 runs to 13 residues. After removal of 3 bases from V and 3 bases from J, the junction contained 0 bases not matched to a gene. Germline V gives CDR1 SGHNT, CDR2 YYREEE (reference sequence). CDR3 region: CASSWDRGYEQYV. CDR3 DNA sequence: TGTGCCAGCAGCTGGGACAGGGGCTACGAGCAGTACGTC.

In this sample, this clonotype is medium-sized. The rearrangement uses TRBV11-3 and TRBJ2-7; D gene unclear. CDR1 SGHNT and CDR2 YENEEA come from the germline V gene. The V gene lost 3 bases and the J gene lost 0 bases, with 12 bases spanning the gap. The length of the CDR3 is 15 residues. CDR3 coding DNA: TGTGCCAGCAGCTTCGACGGGCTCGGCTCCTACGAGCAGTACTTC. Translating gives CASSFDGLGSYEQYF.

This sequence joins TRBV20-1 and TRBJ2-1; 7 nucleotides agree with TRBD1. CDR1 and CDR2 from the germline V gene are DFQATT and SNEGSKA (reference sequence). Losses at the gene ends were 0 bases for V and 5 bases for J; bases not matched to a gene: 13. The CDR3 spans 17 residues. The CDR3 protein is CSARDFSRTGQNNEQFF. For the CDR3, the DNA is TGCAGTGCTAGAGATTTCTCGAGGACAGGACAGAACAATGAGCAGTTCTTC.

Many counts were recorded for this clonotype. The chain has TRBV18 and TRBJ1-1, with 8 nucleotides matching TRBD1. From germline, CDR1 is KGHSH and CDR2 LQKENI. J gave up 1 base and V 0 bases, and 4 bases lay outside the gene matches. The CDR3 extends over 16 amino acids. Written as DNA, the CDR3 is TGTGCCAGCTCACCACCGAGCAGGGGGCAGAACACTGAAGCTTTCTTT. This translates into CASSPPSRGQNTEAFF.

This chain joins TRBV7-6 and TRBJ2-2, with TRBD1 identical over 11 bases. The trim removed 8 bases at V and 3 bases at J, leaving 2 bases unmatched. The germline V gene has CDR1 SGHVS and CDR2 FNYEAQ. CDR3 length: 14 amino acids. As DNA, the CDR3 is TGTGCCAGCCGGACAGGGGGCCACACCGGGGAGCTGTTTTTT. Amino acids: CASRTGGHTGELFF.

The V gene is TRBV6-7, the J gene TRBJ1-1; D gene uncertain. TRBV6-7 is placed among ORFs of uncertain function. Trimming stripped 2 bases from V and 0 bases from J, with 16 bases between. The CDR3 is 17 amino acids. The CDR3 protein is CASSYLRANCMNTEAFF. In DNA form, the CDR3 reads TGTGCCAGCAGTTACCTCCGTGCCAACTGCATGAACACTGAAGCTTTCTTT.

Ten or more counts support this clonotype. The CDR3 nucleotides read TGTGCCAGCAGTTTAGGTTTGTCGGGGGCGCAGACAGATACGCAGTATTTT. Its translation: CASSLGLSGAQTDTQYF. The chain combines TRBV28 with TRBJ2-3; D could derive from TRBD1 or TRBD2 (6 bases each). Germline loops: CDR1 MDHEN, CDR2 SYDVKM. Trimming removed 2 bases from V and 3 bases from J, with 18 bases in between. This CDR3 has 17 amino acids.

The chain recombines TRBV5-6 with TRBJ2-1; perhaps TRBD2 as D (5 bases). From germline, CDR1 is SGHDT and CDR2 YYEEEE. V lost 2 bases and J lost 3, with 15 bases in between. The CDR3 contains 16 residues. CDR3 protein: CASSLHEGFYYNEQFF. CDR3 in DNA: TGTGCCAGCAGCTTACATGAGGGTTTCTACTACAATGAGCAGTTCTTC.

Concerning this clonotype itself: Mismatch with germline at one junction end may stem from a read error. The rearrangement joins TRBV10-2 to TRBJ2-5; D is ambiguous. The CDR3 totals 16 residues. In germline, CDR1 is WSHSY, CDR2 SAAADI. This chain's CDR3 is CASSEFFLIRLKTRYF. Here the CDR3 DNA reads TGCGCCAGCAGTGAGTTTTTCCTGATCCGTTTAAAGACCCGGTACTTC.

Concerning this clonotype: Since a far larger clone is one base different, this is likely a read error. This chain uses TRBV6-4 with TRBJ2-1, with D perhaps assigned TRBD1 or TRBD2 (5 bases each). The CDR3 runs to 13 residues. Looked up from germline, CDR1 is MRHNA and CDR2 is SNTAGT. The V and J ends lost 7 bases and 9 bases respectively, with 16 bases between them. As DNA, the CDR3 is TGTGCCAGCAAGTCGGACCCGAGGGGTGAGCAGTTCTTC. It encodes CASKSDPRGEQFF.

The chain has TRBV15 and TRBJ1-1, with unresolved D. The CDR3 is 12 amino acids. Germline V lookup: CDR1 LNHNV, CDR2 YYDKDF (reference sequence). V was trimmed by 0 bases and J by 5 bases, leaving 4 bases between them. The CDR3 region has the DNA TGTGCCACCAGCAGAGACCAGACTGAAGCTTTCTTT. Its translation is CATSRDQTEAFF.

This clonotype came up many times. One junction end disagrees with the germline gene, perhaps due to a read error. The chain couples TRBV15 to TRBJ2-6, with TRBD1 matching over 7 bases. Germline assignment: CDR1 LNHNV and CDR2 YYDKDF (reference sequence). The CDR3 runs 17 residues. CDR3 sequence (DNA): TGTGCCACCAGTAGAGGACAGGCAAGCTCTGGGGCCAACGTCCTGACTTTC. Its translation: CATSRGQASSGANVLTF. Full variable domain (remainder filled in from reference TRBV15 and TRBJ2-6): DAMVIQNPRYQVTQFGKPVTLSCSQTLNHNVMYWYQQKSSQAPKLLFHYYDKDFNNEADTPDNFQSRRPNTSFCFLDIRSPGLGDTAMYLCATSRGQASSGANVLTFGAGSRLTVL.